This T cell receptor (beta chain) was obtained from a study of persistence of HIV-infected CD4 T cells. Study background: Antigen stimulation activated a lower proportion of cells, more of them memory, than anti-CD3/anti-CD28 stimulation. Regarding the study as a whole: Degenerate expanded CDR3beta sequences were enriched among CMV- and Gag-responding cells.

In this sample, this clone turned up once. Its antigen is as yet unknown. This CDR3 comprises 15 residues. From germline, CDR1 is SNHLY and CDR2 FYNNEI. With 1 base removed from V and 4 bases from J, the gap between germline ends came to 11 bases. The libraries were made with immunoSEQ version 4 in survey mode. Generated by immunoSEQ multiplex PCR, the TCRdb table keeps only in-frame clones and is missing some. The table has tens of thousands of clones, about 85% seen once. Cells were stimulated nonspecifically with anti-CD3/anti-CD28 magnetic beads. CD4+ T cells upregulating both CD40 ligand and CD69 were sorted as responding cells. These HIV-1-infected adults initiated suppressive ART in chronic infection. Donors had CD4+ T cell counts above 400 cells/uL and were CMV-seropositive.

The chain has TRBV2 and TRBJ1-5; no clear D. The sequencing used CD4+ T cells sorted from PBMCs after roughly 18-hour stimulation, collected from a patient who received antiretroviral therapy. The TCR was taken from an adult woman with HIV who was CMV-seropositive. CDR3 protein: CASSEEDALNQPQHF. CDR3 bases: TGTGCCAGCAGTGAAGAGGATGCGCTAAATCAGCCCCAGCATTTT.